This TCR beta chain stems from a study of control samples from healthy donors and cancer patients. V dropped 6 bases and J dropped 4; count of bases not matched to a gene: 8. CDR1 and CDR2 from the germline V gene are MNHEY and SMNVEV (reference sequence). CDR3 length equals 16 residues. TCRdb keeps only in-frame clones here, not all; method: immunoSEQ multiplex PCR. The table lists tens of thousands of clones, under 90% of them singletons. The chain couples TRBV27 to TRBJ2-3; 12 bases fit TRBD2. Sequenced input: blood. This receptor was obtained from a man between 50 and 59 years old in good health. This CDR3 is CASRSGLAGSADTQYF. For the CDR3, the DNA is TGTGCCAGCAGGTCTGGACTAGCGGGATCCGCAGATACGCAGTATTTT.